This T cell receptor (beta chain) originates from a study of T cell responses to AZD1222 COVID-19 vaccine. The wider study: Recipients boosted at about 4 weeks or about 12 weeks are pooled. General observations from the study: Females outnumbered males among donors, who were mostly white British; clonal diversity was possibly underestimated. Repertoire sampling happened only post peak T cell response. An increase in Spike-specific TCR breadth and depth was observed after two AZD1222 doses.

Data came from immunoSEQ multiplex PCR; TCRdb stores just in-frame clones and leaves some out. The sample yields roughly 99,000 clones, roughly 90% seen once. With 4 bases removed from V and 4 bases from J, the gap between germline ends came to 16 bases. CDR1 is SGHDN, CDR2 FVKESK, per germline. This CDR3 region has 16 residues. Regarding this clone: Its antigen is unknown.

Sequenced material: peripheral blood, taken on day 0 of AZD1222 vaccination. This TCR was recovered from an adult in good health. The chain has TRBV14 and TRBJ2-2, with D possibly being TRBD1 or TRBD2 (5 bases each). The CDR3 region is CASSPRGARSTGELFF. As DNA, the CDR3 is TGTGCCAGCAGCCCCCGAGGGGCGCGTAGCACCGGGGAGCTGTTTTTT. Drawing the rest from reference TRBV14 and TRBJ2-2, the complete variable domain is EAGVTQFPSHSVIEKGQTVTLRCDPISGHDNLYWYRRVMGKEIKFLLHFVKESKQDESGMPNNRFLAERTGGTYSTLKVQPAELEDSGVYFCASSPRGARSTGELFFGEGSRLTVL.